This passage covers 14 T cell receptor beta chains from one sample sequenced in a study of cytotoxic CD8 clonotypes in ibrutinib-treated CLL. The table came from immunoSEQ multiplex PCR; TCRdb's copy has only in-frame clones and leaves some out. Of over 45,000 clones listed, 56% are singletons. Specimen: PBMCs, collected after 24 months of ibrutinib treatment. The source of these receptors is a human donor with chronic lymphocytic leukemia.

V gene TRBV28 combines with J gene TRBJ2-5; D is perhaps TRBD1 (6 bases). Trimming took off 8 bases at V and 7 bases at J, with 17 bases between the two ends. The CDR3 extends over 13 amino acids. Germline CDR1 MDHEN, CDR2 SYDVKM. The CDR3 DNA reads as TGTGCCAGCGGCTGGGACATCCGGGGGACCCAGTACTTC. This gives the protein CASGWDIRGTQYF.

The rearrangement uses TRBV5-1 and TRBJ2-5; TRBD1 aligns across 9 bases. With V trimmed by 2 bases and J by 5 bases, 10 bases remained unmatched. Germline loops: CDR1 SGHRS, CDR2 YFSETQ. The CDR3 is 16 amino acids. CDR3 in amino acids: CASSLSRDRDGETQYF. In DNA form, the CDR3 reads TGCGCCAGCAGCTTAAGCCGGGACAGGGATGGGGAGACCCAGTACTTC.

This sequence joins TRBV19 and TRBJ1-1, with D possibly being TRBD1 (5 bases). The V end was cut by 0 bases, the J end by 5 bases, with 16 bases between. The CDR3 consists of 16 residues. Germline V gene data show CDR1 as LNHDA and CDR2 as SQIVND (reference sequence). The chain's CDR3 is CASSIDQVPGTTEAFF. The CDR3 region has the DNA TGTGCCAGTAGTATAGATCAGGTCCCAGGGACGACTGAAGCTTTCTTT. The variable domain in full, completed from reference TRBV19 and TRBJ1-1, reads DGGITQSPKYLFRKEGQNVTLSCEQNLNHDAMYWYRQDPGQGLRLIYYSQIVNDFQKGDIAEGYSVSREKKESFPLTVTSAQKNPTAFYLCASSIDQVPGTTEAFFGQGTRLTVV.

This clone turned up a few times. The CDR3 spells CASSGQGPSYEQYF. The CDR3 DNA sequence: TGTGCCAGCAGTGGGCAGGGCCCCTCCTACGAGCAGTACTTC. V is TRBV2 and J is TRBJ2-7; TRBD1 is a possible D gene (5 bases). The CDR3 loop spans 14 amino acids. Between the trimmed V and J ends, which lost 4 bases and 0 bases, there was a span of 10 bases. Germline CDR1 SNHLY, CDR2 FYNNEI.

V gene TRBV18 combines with J gene TRBJ1-1; maybe TRBD1 (6 bases). Germline values: CDR1 KGHSH, CDR2 LQKENI. The CDR3 length is 13 residues. Trimming pared 0 bases from V and 7 bases from J, leaving 9 bases between. CDR3 nucleotide sequence: TGTGCCAGCTCACCACCCGGGGGCGGTGAAGCTTTCTTT. Protein: CASSPPGGGEAFF.

This rearrangement joins TRBV5-6 to TRBJ2-5; 7 bases map to TRBD1. The CDR3 covers 13 residues. V trimming: 0 bases; J trimming: 4 bases; junction bases outside the gene matches: 0. Per the germline V gene, CDR1 is SGHDT and CDR2 is YYEEEE. CDR3 coding DNA: TGTGCCAGCAGCTTGGACAGGGGAGAGACCCAGTACTTC. Encoded protein: CASSLDRGETQYF.

V and J are TRBV2 and TRBJ1-1; D may be TRBD1 (5 bases). V lost 6 bases and J lost 1, with 18 bases in between. CDR1 and CDR2 (germline): SNHLY, FYNNEI. This CDR3 is built from 16 residues. The DNA for the CDR3 is TGTGCCAGCAGCCTTGTGGGGGTCCTATCGAACACTGAAGCTTTCTTT. Amino acids: CASSLVGVLSNTEAFF.

This clone was counted once. The rearrangement joins TRBV15 to TRBJ2-7; perhaps TRBD1 as D (5 bases). V dropped 5 bases and J dropped 3 bases, with 20 bases sitting between them. The CDR3 contains 16 residues. Per germline, CDR1 LNHNV and CDR2 YYDKDF (reference sequence). CDR3 amino acids: CATSEKYYRTYYEQYF. DNA for the CDR3: TGTGCCACCAGCGAGAAGTATTACAGGACCTACTACGAGCAGTACTTC.

This clone was seen more than once but under ten times. V is TRBV10-3 and J is TRBJ2-5; possible D gene TRBD1, 8 bases. The germline V and J ends were trimmed by 6 bases and 4 bases, with 15 bases remaining between them. Germline V CDR1 and CDR2: ENHRY, SYGVKD. The CDR3 totals 14 residues. The CDR3 coding sequence is TGTGCCATCAGGCCGGACAGGGAGGGAGAGACCCAGTACTTC. Translated, it gives CAIRPDREGETQYF.

The chain's CDR3 is CASSPRGWQGGRSYEQYV. The CDR3 DNA sequence: TGTGCCAGCAGCCCGAGGGGCTGGCAGGGAGGGAGGTCCTACGAGCAGTACGTC. The chain recombines TRBV5-6 with TRBJ2-7, with 7 bases that match TRBD2. V shed 4 bases and J 1 base; nucleotides not matched to a gene: 17. The CDR3 is 18 residues long. Per germline, CDR1 SGHDT and CDR2 YYEEEE.

V and J are TRBV18 and TRBJ2-3; unclear D gene. The CDR3 consists of 16 residues. V was cut by 3 bases and J by 5 bases, with 18 bases left in between. CDR1 is KGHSH and CDR2 is LQKENI in the germline V gene. The CDR3 coding sequence is TGTGCCAGCTCACCCCCCAACCGGCCTCTGGGAGATACGCAGTATTTT. As protein: CASSPPNRPLGDTQYF. The full variable domain, its missing parts supplied by reference TRBV18 and TRBJ2-3, is NAGVMQNPRHLVRRRGQEARLRCSPMKGHSHVYWYRQLPEEGLKFMVYLQKENIIDESGMPKERFSAEFPKEGPSILRIQQVVRGDSAAYFCASSPPNRPLGDTQYFGPGTRLTVL.

This clone was picked up a small number of times. This sequence joins TRBV2 and TRBJ1-5; 7 bases match TRBD1. Trimming removed 4 bases from V and 1 base from J; junction bases left unmatched: 7. This CDR3 region has 16 residues. Germline lookup yields CDR1 SNHLY and CDR2 FYNNEI. For the CDR3, the DNA is TGTGCCAGCAGTGGTCCGAAGGGGGCCAGCAATCAGCCCCAGCATTTT. This sequence encodes CASSGPKGASNQPQHF.

With regard to this clone: At one end, the junction sequence differs from germline, possibly due to a read error. The chain carries TRBV29-1 and TRBJ2-4; D is unclear. Germline V gene sequence: CDR1 SQVTM, CDR2 ANQGSEA. This CDR3 has 14 amino acids. The CDR3 sequence is CSVTFTAANNIQYF. CDR3 DNA sequence: TGCAGCGTTACCTTTACAGCAGCCAATAACATTCAGTACTTC.

CDR3 nucleotide sequence: TGTGCCAGCAGAAGCTCCTCTGGAAACACCATATATTTT. Translating it yields CASRSSSGNTIYF. The chain joins TRBV5-4 to TRBJ1-3; D remains unclear. The CDR3 runs 13 residues. V was cut by 5 bases and J by 0 bases, with 6 bases left in between. Germline V gives CDR1 SGHNT, CDR2 YYREEE (reference sequence). Combining the CDR3 with reference TRBV5-4 and TRBJ1-3 gives the whole variable domain ETGVTQSPTHLIKTRGQQVTLRCSSQSGHNTVSWYQQALGQGPQFIFQYYREEENGRGNFPPRFSGLQFPNYSSELNVNALELDDSALYLCASRSSSGNTIYFGEGSWLTVV.